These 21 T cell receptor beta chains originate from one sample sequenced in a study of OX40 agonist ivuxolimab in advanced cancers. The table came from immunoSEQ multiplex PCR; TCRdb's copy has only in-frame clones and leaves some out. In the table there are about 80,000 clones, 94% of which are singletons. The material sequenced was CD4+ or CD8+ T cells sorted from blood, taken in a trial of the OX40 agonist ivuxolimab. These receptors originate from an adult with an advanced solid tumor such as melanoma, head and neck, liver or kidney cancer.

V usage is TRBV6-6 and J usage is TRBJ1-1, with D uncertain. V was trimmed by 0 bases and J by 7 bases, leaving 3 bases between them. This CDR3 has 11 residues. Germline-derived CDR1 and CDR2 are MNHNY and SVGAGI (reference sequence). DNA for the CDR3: TGTGCCAGCAGTTACTCCGGTGAAGCTTTCTTT. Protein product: CASSYSGEAFF.

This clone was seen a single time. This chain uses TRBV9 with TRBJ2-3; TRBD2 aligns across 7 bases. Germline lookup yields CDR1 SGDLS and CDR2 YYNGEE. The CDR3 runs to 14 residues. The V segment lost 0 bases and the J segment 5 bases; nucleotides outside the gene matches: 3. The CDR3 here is CASSVELAGDTQYF. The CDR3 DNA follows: TGTGCCAGCAGCGTAGAATTAGCGGGAGATACGCAGTATTTT.

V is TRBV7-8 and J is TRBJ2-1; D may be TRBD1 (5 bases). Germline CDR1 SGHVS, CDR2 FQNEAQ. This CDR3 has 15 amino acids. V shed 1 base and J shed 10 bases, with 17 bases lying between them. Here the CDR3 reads CASSLGGSPGWEQFF. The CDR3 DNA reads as TGTGCCAGCAGCTTAGGGGGCTCGCCGGGTTGGGAGCAGTTCTTC.

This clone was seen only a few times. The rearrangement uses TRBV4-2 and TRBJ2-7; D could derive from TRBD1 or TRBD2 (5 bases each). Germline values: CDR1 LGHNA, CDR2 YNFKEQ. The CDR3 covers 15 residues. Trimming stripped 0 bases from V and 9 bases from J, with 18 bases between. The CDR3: CASSQETGTVAGQYF. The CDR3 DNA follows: TGTGCCAGCAGCCAAGAAACCGGGACGGTGGCCGGGCAGTACTTC.

CDR3 loop: CASSLGSYEQYF. The CDR3 nucleotides are TGTGCCAGCAGCTTAGGCTCCTACGAGCAGTACTTC. This rearrangement joins TRBV13 to TRBJ2-7; D remains unclear. V was cut by 0 bases and J by 0 bases, with 0 bases left in between. The CDR3 totals 12 residues. The germline CDR1 and CDR2 sequences are PRHDT and FYEKMQ (reference sequence). Looking up the rest from reference TRBV13 and TRBJ2-7 gives the full variable domain: AAGVIQSPRHLIKEKRETATLKCYPIPRHDTVYWYQQGPGQDPQFLISFYEKMQSDKGSIPDRFSAQQFSDYHSELNMSSLELGDSALYFCASSLGSYEQYFGPGTRLTVT.

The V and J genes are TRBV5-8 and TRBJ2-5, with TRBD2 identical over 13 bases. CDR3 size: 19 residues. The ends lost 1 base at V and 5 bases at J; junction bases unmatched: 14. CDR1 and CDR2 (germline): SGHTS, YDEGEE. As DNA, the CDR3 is TGTGCCAGCAGCTTGCATTCGACTAGCGGGAGGATAGGGGATGAGACCCAGTACTTC. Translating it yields CASSLHSTSGRIGDETQYF.

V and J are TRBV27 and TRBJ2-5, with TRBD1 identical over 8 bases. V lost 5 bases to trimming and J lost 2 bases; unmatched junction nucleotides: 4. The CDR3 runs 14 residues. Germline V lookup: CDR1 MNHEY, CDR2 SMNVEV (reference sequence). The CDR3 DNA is TGTGCCAGCAGTCCATGGACAGGGCAAGAGACCCAGTACTTC. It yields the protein CASSPWTGQETQYF.

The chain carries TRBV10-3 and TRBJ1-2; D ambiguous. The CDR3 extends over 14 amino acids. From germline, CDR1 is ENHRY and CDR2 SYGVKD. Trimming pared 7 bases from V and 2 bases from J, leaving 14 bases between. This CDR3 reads CAINSRNSNYGYTF. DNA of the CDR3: TGTGCCATCAATTCAAGAAACTCGAACTATGGCTACACCTTC.

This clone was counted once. CDR3 sequence: CASTEWRTGELFF. CDR3 DNA: TGTGCCAGCACCGAATGGCGCACCGGGGAGCTGTTTTTT. The V and J genes are TRBV6-6 and TRBJ2-2; no reliable D call. Looked up from germline, CDR1 is MNHNY and CDR2 is SVGAGI (reference sequence). V lost 7 bases to trimming and J lost 4 bases, with 10 bases between them. CDR3 size: 13 residues.

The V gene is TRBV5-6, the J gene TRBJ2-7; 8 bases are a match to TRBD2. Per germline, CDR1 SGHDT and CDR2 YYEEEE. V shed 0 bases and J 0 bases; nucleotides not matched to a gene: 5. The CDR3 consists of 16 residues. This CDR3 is CASSLAGLANSYEQYF. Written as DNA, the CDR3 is TGTGCCAGCAGCTTGGCCGGACTAGCAAACTCCTACGAGCAGTACTTC.

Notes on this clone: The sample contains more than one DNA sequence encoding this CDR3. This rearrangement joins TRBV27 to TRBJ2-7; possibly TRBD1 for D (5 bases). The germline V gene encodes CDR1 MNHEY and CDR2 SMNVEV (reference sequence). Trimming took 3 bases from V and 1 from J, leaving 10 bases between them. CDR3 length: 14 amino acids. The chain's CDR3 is CASSFSDSSYEQYF. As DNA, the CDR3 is TGTGCCAGCAGTTTTTCCGACAGTTCCTACGAGCAGTACTTC.

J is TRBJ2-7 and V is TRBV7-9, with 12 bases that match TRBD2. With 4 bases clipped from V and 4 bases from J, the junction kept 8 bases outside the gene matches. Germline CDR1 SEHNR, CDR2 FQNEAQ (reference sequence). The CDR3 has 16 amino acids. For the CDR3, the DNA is TGTGCCAGCAGCTCCCCCGGGACTAGCGGGTTTTACGAGCAGTACTTC. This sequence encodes CASSSPGTSGFYEQYF. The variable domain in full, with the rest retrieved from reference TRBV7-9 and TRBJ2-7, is DTGVSQNPRHKITKRGQNVTFRCDPISEHNRLYWYRQTLGQGPEFLTYFQNEAQLEKSRLLSDRFSAERPKGSFSTLEIQRTEQGDSAMYLCASSSPGTSGFYEQYFGPGTRLTVT.

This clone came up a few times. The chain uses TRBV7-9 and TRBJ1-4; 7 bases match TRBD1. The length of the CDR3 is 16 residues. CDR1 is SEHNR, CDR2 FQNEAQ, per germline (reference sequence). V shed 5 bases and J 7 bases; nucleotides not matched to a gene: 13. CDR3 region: CASSQVTGLNGEKLFF. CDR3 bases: TGTGCCAGCAGCCAGGTGACAGGGCTCAATGGTGAAAAACTGTTTTTT.

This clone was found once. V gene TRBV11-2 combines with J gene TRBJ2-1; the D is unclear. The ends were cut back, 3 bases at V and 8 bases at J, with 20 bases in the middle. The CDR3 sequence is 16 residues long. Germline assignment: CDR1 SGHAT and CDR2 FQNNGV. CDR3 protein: CASSLSPLAGSYEQFF. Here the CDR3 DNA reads TGTGCCAGCAGCTTGAGCCCCCTGGCTGGGTCGTATGAGCAGTTCTTC.

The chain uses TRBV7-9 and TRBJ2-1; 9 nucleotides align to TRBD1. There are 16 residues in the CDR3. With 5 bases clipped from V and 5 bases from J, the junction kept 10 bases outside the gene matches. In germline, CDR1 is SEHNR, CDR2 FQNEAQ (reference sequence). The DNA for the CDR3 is TGTGCCAGCAGCCCTGGGCGGGGACAGGGAAACAATGAGCAGTTCTTC. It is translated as CASSPGRGQGNNEQFF. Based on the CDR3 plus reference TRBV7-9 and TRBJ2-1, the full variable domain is DTGVSQNPRHKITKRGQNVTFRCDPISEHNRLYWYRQTLGQGPEFLTYFQNEAQLEKSRLLSDRFSAERPKGSFSTLEIQRTEQGDSAMYLCASSPGRGQGNNEQFFGPGTRLTVL.

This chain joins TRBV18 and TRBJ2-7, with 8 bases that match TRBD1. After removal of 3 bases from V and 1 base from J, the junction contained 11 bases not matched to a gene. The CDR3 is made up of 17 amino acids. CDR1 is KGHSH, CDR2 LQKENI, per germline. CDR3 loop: CASSPFPRGTGSYEQYF. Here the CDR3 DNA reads TGTGCCAGCTCACCTTTCCCGCGCGGGACAGGATCCTACGAGCAGTACTTC.

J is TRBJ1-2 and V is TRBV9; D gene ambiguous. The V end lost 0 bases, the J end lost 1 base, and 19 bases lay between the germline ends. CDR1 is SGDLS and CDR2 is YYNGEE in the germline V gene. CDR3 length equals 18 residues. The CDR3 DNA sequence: TGTGCCAGCAGCGTAGACCCGTCAGGTCATGACCTTAACTATGGCTACACCTTC. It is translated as CASSVDPSGHDLNYGYTF.

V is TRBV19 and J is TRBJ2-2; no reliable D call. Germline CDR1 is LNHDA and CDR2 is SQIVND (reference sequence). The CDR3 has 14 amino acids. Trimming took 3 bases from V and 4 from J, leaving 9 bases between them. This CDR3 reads CASSIAPGTGELFF. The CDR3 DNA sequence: TGTGCCAGTAGTATCGCGCCCGGCACCGGGGAGCTGTTTTTT.

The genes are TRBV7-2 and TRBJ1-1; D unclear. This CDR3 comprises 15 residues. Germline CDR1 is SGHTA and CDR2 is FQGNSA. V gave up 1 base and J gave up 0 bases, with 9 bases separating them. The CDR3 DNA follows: TGTGCCAGCAGCTTAGAGGTTAGAATGAACACTGAAGCTTTCTTT. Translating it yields CASSLEVRMNTEAFF. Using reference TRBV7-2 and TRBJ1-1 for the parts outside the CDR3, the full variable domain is GAGVSQSPSNKVTEKGKDVELRCDPISGHTALYWYRQSLGQGLEFLIYFQGNSAPDKSGLPSDRFSAERTGGSVSTLTIQRTQQEDSAVYLCASSLEVRMNTEAFFGQGTRLTVV.

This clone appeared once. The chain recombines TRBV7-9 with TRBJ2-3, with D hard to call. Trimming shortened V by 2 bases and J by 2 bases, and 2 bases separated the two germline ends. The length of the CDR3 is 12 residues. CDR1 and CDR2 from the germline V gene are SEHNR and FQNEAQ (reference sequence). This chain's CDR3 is CASSLSTDTQYF. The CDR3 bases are TGTGCCAGCAGCTTATCCACAGATACGCAGTATTTT.

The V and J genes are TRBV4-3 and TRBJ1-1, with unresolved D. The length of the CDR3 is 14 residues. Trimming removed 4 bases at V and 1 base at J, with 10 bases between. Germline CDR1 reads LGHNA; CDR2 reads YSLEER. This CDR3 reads CASSRPDGNTEAFF. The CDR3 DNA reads TGCGCCAGCAGCCGACCCGACGGGAACACTGAAGCTTTCTTT.